This T cell receptor (beta chain) was retrieved from a study of T cells after yellow fever vaccination. Study summary: Fractions of limited cellularity were prepared by means of SMART-Seq v4 Ultra Low Input. General observations from the study: In post-booster samples, most primary-vaccination clones reappeared (approximately 95% CD4, nearly 90% CD8).

This clonotype was observed a handful of times. Its target is unknown. Using its own MiXCR run on the 5' RACE reads, TCRdb lists one record per CDR3 protein. The top ten hold over 3% of the sample, which has some 340,000 distinct CDR3 sequences, around a tenth seen once. The CDR3 is made up of 13 amino acids. Trimming took 0 bases from V and 8 from J, leaving 10 bases between them. Per the germline V gene, CDR1 is WNHNN and CDR2 is SYGVQD (reference sequence). The receptor comes from a man aged 18 to 29 who received the YFV17D yellow fever vaccine. This sequence joins TRBV10-1 and TRBJ1-1, with D unresolved. The starting material was CD4+ T cells sorted from PBMCs, obtained 45 days after the yellow fever booster vaccination. The CDR3 sequence is CASSESAPREAFF. The CDR3 DNA reads TGCGCCAGCAGTGAGTCGGCCCCCCGGGAAGCTTTCTTT.